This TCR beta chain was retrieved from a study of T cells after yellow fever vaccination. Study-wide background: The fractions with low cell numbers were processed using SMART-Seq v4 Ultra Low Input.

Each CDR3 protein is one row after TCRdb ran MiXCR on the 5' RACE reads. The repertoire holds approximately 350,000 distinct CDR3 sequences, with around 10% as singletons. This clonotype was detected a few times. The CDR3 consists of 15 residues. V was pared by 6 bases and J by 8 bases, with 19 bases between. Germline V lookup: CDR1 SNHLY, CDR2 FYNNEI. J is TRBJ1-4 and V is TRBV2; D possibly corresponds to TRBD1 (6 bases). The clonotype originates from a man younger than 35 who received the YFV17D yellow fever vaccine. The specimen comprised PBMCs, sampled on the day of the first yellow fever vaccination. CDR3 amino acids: CASSGTGTLTEKLFF. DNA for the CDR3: TGTGCCAGCAGCGGAACCGGGACACTAACCGAAAAACTGTTTTTT. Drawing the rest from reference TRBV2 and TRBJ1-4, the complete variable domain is EPEVTQTPSHQVTQMGQEVILRCVPISNHLYFYWYRQILGQKVEFLVSFYNNEISEKSEIFDDQFSVERPDGSNFTLKIRSTKLEDSAMYFCASSGTGTLTEKLFFGSGTQLSVL.